One sample yielded the 15 T cell receptor beta chains listed below, sequenced in a study of blood T cells in healthy people across ages. The authors ran a second PCR of 7 to 11 cycles using a sample-barcoded 5' primer and a J-beta primer mix. MiXCR, applied by TCRdb to the 5' RACE reads, yields one record per CDR3 protein. The top ten clones hold around 13% of a sample with about 1.1 million distinct CDR3 sequences, approximately 38% of them seen once. Sequencing was performed on blood. The receptors shown here come from a man younger than 35 in good health.

This clonotype turned up a few times. The DNA for the CDR3 is TGTGCCAGTGGTTTGGGACTTCCTAATCAGCCCCAGCATTTT. Its translation: CASGLGLPNQPQHF. The rearrangement uses TRBV28 and TRBJ1-5; TRBD1 might be the D (5 bases). CDR1 and CDR2 from the germline V gene are MDHEN and SYDVKM. V was pared by 9 bases and J by 4 bases, with 16 bases between. CDR3 length: 14 amino acids.

The chain is built from TRBV7-2 and TRBJ2-3, with unresolved D. V was cut by 5 bases and J by 10 bases, with 16 bases left in between. From germline, CDR1 is SGHTA and CDR2 FQGNSA. This CDR3 region has 13 residues. CDR3: CASSEDLWAAQYF. CDR3 sequence (DNA): TGTGCCAGCAGCGAAGACCTGTGGGCAGCGCAGTATTTT.

The rearrangement links TRBV4-3 to TRBJ2-7; 9 nucleotides match TRBD2. This CDR3 comprises 16 residues. Germline values: CDR1 LGHNA, CDR2 YSLEER. V trimming: 1 base; J trimming: 2 bases; junction bases outside the gene matches: 6. The chain's CDR3 is CASSQGIGTSPYEQYF. CDR3 DNA sequence: TGCGCCAGCAGCCAAGGGATCGGGACTAGCCCCTACGAGCAGTACTTC.

This clonotype was detected only a few times. The chain combines TRBV3-1 with TRBJ2-1; no clear D gene. The CDR3 contains 13 residues. The V end lost 0 bases, the J end lost 8 bases, and 8 bases lay between the germline ends. Looked up from germline, CDR1 is LGHDT and CDR2 is YNNKEL (reference sequence). CDR3 DNA sequence: TGTGCCAGCAGCCAAGATACGACTCATGAGCAGTTCTTC. Amino acids: CASSQDTTHEQFF.

The V gene is TRBV4-3, the J gene TRBJ2-5, with no clear D. Germline V gene sequence: CDR1 LGHNA, CDR2 YSLEER. With 3 bases removed from V and 2 bases from J, the gap between germline ends came to 13 bases. The CDR3 covers 15 residues. The CDR3 sequence: CASSHDSASQETQYF. The DNA for the CDR3 is TGCGCCAGCAGCCACGATAGTGCCAGTCAAGAGACCCAGTACTTC.

This clonotype has at least ten counts. This chain's CDR3 is CASSQGGRNTDTQYF. DNA of the CDR3: TGTGCCAGCAGTCAAGGCGGACGTAACACAGATACGCAGTATTTT. The V call is TRBV7-2, the J call TRBJ2-3; D is undetermined. The CDR3 contains 15 residues. Germline V gene data show CDR1 as SGHTA and CDR2 as FQGNSA. V lost 6 bases and J lost 2, with 15 bases in between. The variable domain in full, with the rest retrieved from reference TRBV7-2 and TRBJ2-3, is GAGVSQSPSNKVTEKGKDVELRCDPISGHTALYWYRQSLGQGLEFLIYFQGNSAPDKSGLPSDRFSAERTGGSVSTLTIQRTQQEDSAVYLCASSQGGRNTDTQYFGPGTRLTVL.

The chain carries TRBV5-1 and TRBJ2-5; D remains ambiguous. CDR3 size: 15 residues. V gave up 2 bases and J gave up 4 bases, with 15 bases separating them. Germline loops: CDR1 SGHRS, CDR2 YFSETQ. Here the CDR3 DNA reads TGCGCCAGCAGCTTTGACCGCCCCGCTGGAGAGACCCAGTACTTC. Amino acids: CASSFDRPAGETQYF.

The sample holds a few counts of this clonotype. The genes are TRBV11-2 and TRBJ2-3; no reliable D call. Trimming pared 2 bases from V and 4 bases from J, leaving 16 bases between. The V gene's germline CDR1 is SGHAT and CDR2 FQNNGV. The CDR3 covers 16 residues. In nucleotides, the CDR3 is TGTGCCAGCAGCTTATCGGGTATCACATCGTCAGATACGCAGTATTTT. Encoded protein: CASSLSGITSSDTQYF.

This clonotype was seen a handful of times. CDR3 sequence: CASSLVSGTSNQPQHF. CDR3 nucleotide sequence: TGTGCCAGCAGCTTAGTTTCTGGAACTAGCAATCAGCCCCAGCATTTT. V usage is TRBV7-2 and J usage is TRBJ1-5; D gene unclear. Germline V gene data show CDR1 as SGHTA and CDR2 as FQGNSA. The V and J ends lost 1 base and 0 bases respectively, with 10 bases between them. The CDR3 totals 16 residues.

The chain has TRBV28 and TRBJ1-5; 7 nucleotides match TRBD1. Germline V lookup: CDR1 MDHEN, CDR2 SYDVKM. There are 13 residues in the CDR3. The junction had 11 bases not matched to a gene; V was cut back by 9 bases and J by 9 bases. CDR3 region: CASIDRVEAPQHF. The CDR3 DNA reads as TGTGCCAGTATCGACAGGGTGGAAGCGCCCCAGCATTTT.

CDR3 in amino acids: CASSSIPGLGVDTQYF. The CDR3 bases are TGTGCCAGCAGTTCGATTCCGGGACTCGGGGTAGATACGCAGTATTTT. The rearrangement links TRBV6-2 or TRBV6-3 to TRBJ2-3, with D perhaps matching TRBD2 (6 bases). The CDR3 loop spans 16 amino acids. V dropped 4 bases and J dropped 5 bases, with 19 bases sitting between them. The V gene's germline CDR1 is MNHEY and CDR2 SVGEGT.

This clonotype was counted at least ten times. The V call is TRBV7-8, the J call TRBJ2-6; possible D gene TRBD1, 5 bases. The V gene's germline CDR1 is SGHVS and CDR2 FQNEAQ. CDR3 size: 15 residues. V was trimmed by 4 bases and J by 0 bases, leaving 7 bases between them. This CDR3 reads CASSSRDSGANVLTF. The CDR3 DNA sequence: TGTGCCAGCAGCTCCAGGGACTCTGGGGCCAACGTCCTGACTTTC.

The rearrangement links TRBV7-8 to TRBJ2-1; 7 nucleotides align to TRBD1. This CDR3 contains 18 residues. V shed 1 base and J 4 bases; nucleotides not matched to a gene: 13. The germline gives CDR1 SGHVS, CDR2 FQNEAQ. CDR3 protein: CASSLEGAGPYIYNEQFF. CDR3 coding DNA: TGTGCCAGCAGCTTAGAGGGGGCAGGACCTTACATATACAATGAGCAGTTCTTC. Looking up the rest from reference TRBV7-8 and TRBJ2-1 gives the full variable domain: GAGVSQSPRYKVAKRGQDVALRCDPISGHVSLFWYQQALGQGPEFLTYFQNEAQLDKSGLPSDRFFAERPEGSVSTLKIQRTQQEDSAVYLCASSLEGAGPYIYNEQFFGPGTRLTVL.

The chain joins TRBV5-1 to TRBJ1-1, with D possibly being TRBD1 (5 bases). Trimming took 0 bases from V and 0 from J, leaving 15 bases between them. CDR1 is SGHRS, CDR2 YFSETQ, per germline. This CDR3 spans 17 amino acids. The CDR3 nucleotides read TGCGCCAGCAGCTTGGCAAGGGCAGGGAATATGAACACTGAAGCTTTCTTT. Its protein is CASSLARAGNMNTEAFF.

This clonotype was counted only a few times. The rearrangement uses TRBV11-2 and TRBJ2-3; 7 positions agree with TRBD1. CDR3 size: 17 residues. CDR1 is SGHAT, CDR2 FQNNGV, per germline. V was clipped by 2 bases and J by 1 base; unmatched bases: 9. CDR3 sequence: CASSLPKVGQRTDTQYF. Here the CDR3 DNA reads TGTGCCAGCAGCTTACCGAAAGTGGGACAGCGCACAGATACGCAGTATTTT.